Reported below is one TCR beta chain. What it binds is not known. The record originates from a study of T cells after posttransplantation cyclophosphamide. Clones were read by immunoSEQ multiplex PCR, and TCRdb kept only the in-frame ones, dropping some. The sample has 32,000 or so clones, approximately 90% seen once. The CDR3 sequence is 13 residues long. Germline V gene lookup returns CDR1 SGHTA and CDR2 FQGTGA. V was clipped by 5 bases and J by 13 bases; unmatched bases: 12. Study results and limitations: Later blood repertoires were often dominated by clones from the donor CD8+ memory compartment. Recipient CMV seropositivity and CMV reactivation strongly tracked TRB clonality. Blood and skin or GI T cell repertoires showed limited TRB overlap.

The sample was PBMCs. V and J are TRBV7-3 and TRBJ1-1; 8 positions match TRBD1. The clonotype comes from a woman aged 40 to 50 with a blood cancer, CMV-positive, and with a related stem cell donor. CDR3 DNA: TGTGCCAGCAGCCCTGACCGGGACAGGCCACATTTCTTT. As protein: CASSPDRDRPHFF. Looking up the rest from reference TRBV7-3 and TRBJ1-1 gives the full variable domain: GAGVSQTPSNKVTEKGKYVELRCDPISGHTALYWYRQSLGQGPEFLIYFQGTGAADDSGLPNDRFFAVRPEGSVSTLKIQRTERGDSAVYLCASSPDRDRPHFFGQGTRLTVV.